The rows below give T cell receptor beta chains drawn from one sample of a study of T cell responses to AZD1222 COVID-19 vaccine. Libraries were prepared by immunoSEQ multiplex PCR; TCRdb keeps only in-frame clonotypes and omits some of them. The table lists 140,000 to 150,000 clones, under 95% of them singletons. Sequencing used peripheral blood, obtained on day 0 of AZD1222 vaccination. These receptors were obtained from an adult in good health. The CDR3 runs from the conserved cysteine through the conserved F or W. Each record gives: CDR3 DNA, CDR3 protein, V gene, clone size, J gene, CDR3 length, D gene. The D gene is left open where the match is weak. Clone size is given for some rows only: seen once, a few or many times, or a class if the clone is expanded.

CDR3nt: TGCGCCAGCAGCCAAGAGAGCCGAGGTGAGCAGTACTTC; CDR3aa: CASSQESRGEQYF; v_gene: TRBV4-3; abundance: .; j_gene: TRBJ2-7; len: 13; d_gene: .
CDR3nt: TGTGCCAGCAGCTTAGGTGCAGGGGGTAACTATGGCTACACCTTC; CDR3aa: CASSLGAGGNYGYTF; v_gene: TRBV7-9; abundance: .; j_gene: TRBJ1-2; len: 15; d_gene: TRBD1
CDR3nt: TGTGCCAGCAGCGCTCTATCGGGTAGCTATGGCTACACCTTC; CDR3aa: CASSALSGSYGYTF; v_gene: TRBV5-6; abundance: once; j_gene: TRBJ1-2; len: 14; d_gene: .
CDR3nt: TGTGCCACCAGCCTGAAGCAGATGAGCTCCTACGAGCAGTACTTC; CDR3aa: CATSLKQMSSYEQYF; v_gene: TRBV15; abundance: once; j_gene: TRBJ2-7; len: 15; d_gene: .
CDR3nt: TGTGCCAGCAGCGTCGTCTCCGGAGTAACTAATGAAAAACTGTTTTTT; CDR3aa: CASSVVSGVTNEKLFF; v_gene: TRBV9; abundance: .; j_gene: TRBJ1-4; len: 16; d_gene: .
CDR3nt: TGCGCCAGCAGCCGGTTGATGGGGGGATCTCCCTACGAGCAGTACTTC; CDR3aa: CASSRLMGGSPYEQYF; v_gene: TRBV4-3; abundance: .; j_gene: TRBJ2-7; len: 16; d_gene: .
CDR3nt: TGTGCCAGCAGTTCCCTCTACGAGCAGTACTTC; CDR3aa: CASSSLYEQYF; v_gene: TRBV27; abundance: once; j_gene: TRBJ2-7; len: 11; d_gene: .
CDR3nt: TGTGCCAGCAGTTTAACTAGCGGGCCGTACAATGAGCAGTTCTTC; CDR3aa: CASSLTSGPYNEQFF; v_gene: TRBV6-5; abundance: .; j_gene: TRBJ2-1; len: 15; d_gene: TRBD2
CDR3nt: TGTGCCAGCAGCTTAGTTTCCAGGGCAGATACGCAGTATTTT; CDR3aa: CASSLVSRADTQYF; v_gene: TRBV7-2; abundance: few; j_gene: TRBJ2-3; len: 14; d_gene: .
CDR3nt: TGTGCCAGCAGCTTAGTGGGCGAGACCCAGTACTTC; CDR3aa: CASSLVGETQYF; v_gene: TRBV13; abundance: .; j_gene: TRBJ2-5; len: 12; d_gene: .
CDR3nt: TGTGCCAGCAGTTACGTGGGACTAGCGTCGTACGAGCAGTACTTC; CDR3aa: CASSYVGLASYEQYF; v_gene: TRBV6-2/TRBV6-3; abundance: .; j_gene: TRBJ2-7; len: 15; d_gene: TRBD2
CDR3nt: TGTGCCAGCACCCCTGGATCACCCCTCCACTTT; CDR3aa: CASTPGSPLHF; v_gene: TRBV2; abundance: .; j_gene: TRBJ1-6; len: 11; d_gene: .
CDR3nt: TGCAGCGTTGATGACTTTCTAAGCACTGAAGCTTTCTTT; CDR3aa: CSVDDFLSTEAFF; v_gene: TRBV29-1; abundance: .; j_gene: TRBJ1-1; len: 13; d_gene: .
CDR3nt: TGCAGTGCCCCCCCGCAGTTCTTC; CDR3aa: CSAPPQFF; v_gene: TRBV20-1; abundance: .; j_gene: TRBJ2-1; len: 8; d_gene: .
CDR3nt: TGCAGCGCCTCGACGGGGAAGGGCTATGGCTACACCTTC; CDR3aa: CSASTGKGYGYTF; v_gene: TRBV29-1; abundance: few; j_gene: TRBJ1-2; len: 13; d_gene: .
CDR3nt: TGTGCCAGCAGCCAAGCTGGACTAGCGGGGGGCGTCCGAGAGACCCAGTACTTC; CDR3aa: CASSQAGLAGGVRETQYF; v_gene: TRBV7-2; abundance: .; j_gene: TRBJ2-5; len: 18; d_gene: TRBD2
CDR3nt: TGTGCCAGCTCACCAGTGGGGGGCCGCCCGGATGGCTACACCTTC; CDR3aa: CASSPVGGRPDGYTF; v_gene: TRBV18; abundance: .; j_gene: TRBJ1-2; len: 15; d_gene: .
CDR3nt: TGTGCCAGCAGTCGGCGGGACACCTCATTACCGATCTCCTACGAGCAGTACTTC; CDR3aa: CASSRRDTSLPISYEQYF; v_gene: TRBV6-4; abundance: .; j_gene: TRBJ2-7; len: 18; d_gene: .
CDR3nt: TGTGCCAGCAGCGCCCCCGGGACTAAAAACATTCAGTACTTC; CDR3aa: CASSAPGTKNIQYF; v_gene: TRBV9; abundance: .; j_gene: TRBJ2-4; len: 14; d_gene: .
CDR3nt: TGTGCCAGCTCACTTTCGCCCTCCACCGGCCCCGGAAACACCATATATTTT; CDR3aa: CASSLSPSTGPGNTIYF; v_gene: TRBV18; abundance: .; j_gene: TRBJ1-3; len: 17; d_gene: .
CDR3nt: TGTGCCAGCAGCTCCCAACTAGCCCGGCAGTTCTTC; CDR3aa: CASSSQLARQFF; v_gene: TRBV11-2; abundance: .; j_gene: TRBJ2-1; len: 12; d_gene: .
CDR3nt: TGTGCCAGCAGCTATAAAACCCAGGGGAATCGGGGCTACACCTTC; CDR3aa: CASSYKTQGNRGYTF; v_gene: TRBV7-9; abundance: .; j_gene: TRBJ1-2; len: 15; d_gene: .
CDR3nt: TGTGCCAATTCACTAAGTGCGAGCAATCAGCCCCAGCATTTT; CDR3aa: CANSLSASNQPQHF; v_gene: TRBV7-8; abundance: .; j_gene: TRBJ1-5; len: 14; d_gene: .
CDR3nt: TGTGCCAGCAGCTTAGGACAGTCTAGGCCCCAGCATTTT; CDR3aa: CASSLGQSRPQHF; v_gene: TRBV7-8; abundance: .; j_gene: TRBJ1-5; len: 13; d_gene: .
CDR3nt: TGCGCCAGCAGCATTAACAGGGCCTACAATGAGCAGTTCTTC; CDR3aa: CASSINRAYNEQFF; v_gene: TRBV4-3; abundance: once; j_gene: TRBJ2-1; len: 14; d_gene: .